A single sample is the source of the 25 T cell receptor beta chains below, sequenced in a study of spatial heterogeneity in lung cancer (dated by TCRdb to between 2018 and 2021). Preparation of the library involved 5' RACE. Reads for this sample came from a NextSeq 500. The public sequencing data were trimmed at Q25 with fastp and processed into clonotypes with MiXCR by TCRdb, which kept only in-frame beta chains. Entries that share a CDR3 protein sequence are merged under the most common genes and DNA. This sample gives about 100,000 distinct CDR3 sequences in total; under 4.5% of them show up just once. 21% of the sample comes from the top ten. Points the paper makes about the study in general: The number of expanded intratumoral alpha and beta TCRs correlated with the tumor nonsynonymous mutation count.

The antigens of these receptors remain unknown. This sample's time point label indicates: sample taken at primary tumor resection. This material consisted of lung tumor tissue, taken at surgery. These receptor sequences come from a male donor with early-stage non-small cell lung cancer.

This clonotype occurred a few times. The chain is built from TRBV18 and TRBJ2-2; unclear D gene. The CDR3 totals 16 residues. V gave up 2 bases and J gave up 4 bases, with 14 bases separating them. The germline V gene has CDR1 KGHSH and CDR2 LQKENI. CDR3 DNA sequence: TGTGCCAGCTCACCAATAGGATCCCGCGGCACCGGGGAGCTGTTTTTT. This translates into CASSPIGSRGTGELFF.

As DNA, the CDR3 is TGTGCCTGGATAGGGGTCGACGAGCAGTACTTC. Residues: CAWIGVDEQYF. The chain couples TRBV30 to TRBJ2-7; D is perhaps TRBD1 (5 bases). The germline CDR1 and CDR2 sequences are GTSNPN and SVGIG (reference sequence). The CDR3 contains 11 residues. Trimming pared 4 bases from V and 5 bases from J, leaving 9 bases between.

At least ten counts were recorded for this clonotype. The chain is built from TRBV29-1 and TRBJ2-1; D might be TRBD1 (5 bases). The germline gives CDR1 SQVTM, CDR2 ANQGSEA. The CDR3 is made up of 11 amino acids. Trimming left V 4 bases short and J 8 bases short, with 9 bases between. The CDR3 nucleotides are TGCAGCGTTGCCCTGGGGCATGAGCAGTTCTTC. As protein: CSVALGHEQFF.

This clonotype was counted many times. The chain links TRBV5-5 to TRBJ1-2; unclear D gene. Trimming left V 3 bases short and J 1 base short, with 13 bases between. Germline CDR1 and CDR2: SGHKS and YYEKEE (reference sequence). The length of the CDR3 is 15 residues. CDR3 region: CASSSTSANNYGYTF. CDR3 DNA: TGTGCCAGCAGCTCTACTTCGGCCAATAACTATGGCTACACCTTC.

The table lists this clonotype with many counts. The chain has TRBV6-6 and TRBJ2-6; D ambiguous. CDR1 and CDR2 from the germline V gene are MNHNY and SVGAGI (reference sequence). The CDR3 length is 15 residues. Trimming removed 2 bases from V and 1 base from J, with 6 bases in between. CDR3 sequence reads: CASSYPDSGANVLTF. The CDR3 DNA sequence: TGTGCCAGCAGTTACCCCGATTCTGGGGCCAACGTCCTGACTTTC.

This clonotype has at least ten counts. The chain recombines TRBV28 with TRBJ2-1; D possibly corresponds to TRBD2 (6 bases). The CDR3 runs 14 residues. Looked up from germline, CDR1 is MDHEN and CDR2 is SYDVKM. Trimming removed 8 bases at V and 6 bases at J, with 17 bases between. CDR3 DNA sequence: TGTGCCAGCCAACCCCGGGGTAGCGGCAATGAGCAGTTCTTC. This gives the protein CASQPRGSGNEQFF.

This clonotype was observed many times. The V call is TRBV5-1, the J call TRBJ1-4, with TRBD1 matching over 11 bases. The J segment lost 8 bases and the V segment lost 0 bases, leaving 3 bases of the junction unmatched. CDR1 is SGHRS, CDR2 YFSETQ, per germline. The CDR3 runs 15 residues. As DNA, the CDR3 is TGCGCCAGCAGCTTGGGGACAGGGGGCAGGGAAAAACTGTTTTTT. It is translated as CASSLGTGGREKLFF. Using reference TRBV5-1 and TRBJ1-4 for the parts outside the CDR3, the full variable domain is KAGVTQTPRYLIKTRGQQVTLSCSPISGHRSVSWYQQTPGQGLQFLFEYFSETQRNKGNFPGRFSGRQFSNSRSEMNVSTLELGDSALYLCASSLGTGGREKLFFGSGTQLSVL.

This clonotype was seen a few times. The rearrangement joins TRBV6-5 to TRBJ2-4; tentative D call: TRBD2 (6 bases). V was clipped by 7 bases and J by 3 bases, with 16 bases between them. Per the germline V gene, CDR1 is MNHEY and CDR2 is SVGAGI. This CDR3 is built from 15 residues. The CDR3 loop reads CASKSGPPVKNIQYF. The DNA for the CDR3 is TGTGCCAGCAAAAGCGGGCCACCAGTCAAAAACATTCAGTACTTC.

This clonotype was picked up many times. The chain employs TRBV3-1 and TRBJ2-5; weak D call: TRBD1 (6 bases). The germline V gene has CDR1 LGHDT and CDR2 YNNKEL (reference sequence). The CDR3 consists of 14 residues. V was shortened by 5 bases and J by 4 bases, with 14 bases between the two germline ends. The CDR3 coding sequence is TGTGCCAGCAGCTTCACAGGGTCGGGAGAGACCCAGTACTTC. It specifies CASSFTGSGETQYF.

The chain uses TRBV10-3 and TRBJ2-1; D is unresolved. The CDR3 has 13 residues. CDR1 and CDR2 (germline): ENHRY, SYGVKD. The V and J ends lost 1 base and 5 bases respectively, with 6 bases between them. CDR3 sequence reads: CAISEFPNNEQFF. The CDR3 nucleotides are TGTGCCATCAGTGAGTTCCCGAACAATGAGCAGTTCTTC.

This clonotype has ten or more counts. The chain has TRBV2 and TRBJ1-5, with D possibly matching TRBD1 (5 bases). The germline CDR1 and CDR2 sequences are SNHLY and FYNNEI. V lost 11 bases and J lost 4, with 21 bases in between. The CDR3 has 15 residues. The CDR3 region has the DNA TGTGCCGCGGGGACCGACCTCCCGGGGAATCAGCCCCAGCATTTT. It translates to CAAGTDLPGNQPQHF.

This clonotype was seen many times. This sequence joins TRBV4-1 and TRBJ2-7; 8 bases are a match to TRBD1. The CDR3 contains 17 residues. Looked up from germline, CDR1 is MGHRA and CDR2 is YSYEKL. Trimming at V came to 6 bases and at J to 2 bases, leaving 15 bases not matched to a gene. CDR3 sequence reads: CASSNLPGQVLPYEQYF. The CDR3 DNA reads TGCGCCAGCAGTAACCTACCGGGACAGGTTTTACCCTACGAGCAGTACTTC.

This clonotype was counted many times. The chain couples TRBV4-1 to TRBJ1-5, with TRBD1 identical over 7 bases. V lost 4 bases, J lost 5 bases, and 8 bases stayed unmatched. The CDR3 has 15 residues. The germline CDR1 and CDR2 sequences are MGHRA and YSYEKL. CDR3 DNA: TGCGCCAGCAGCCCCCGGACAGGTTCTGATCAGCCCCAGCATTTT. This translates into CASSPRTGSDQPQHF.

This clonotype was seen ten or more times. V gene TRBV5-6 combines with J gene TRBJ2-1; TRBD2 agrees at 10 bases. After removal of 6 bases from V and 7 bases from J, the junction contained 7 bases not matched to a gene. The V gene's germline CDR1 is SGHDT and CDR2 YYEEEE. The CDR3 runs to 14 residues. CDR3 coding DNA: TGTGCCAGCAATCGTCTAGCGGGAGATAATGAGCAGTTCTTC. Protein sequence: CASNRLAGDNEQFF.

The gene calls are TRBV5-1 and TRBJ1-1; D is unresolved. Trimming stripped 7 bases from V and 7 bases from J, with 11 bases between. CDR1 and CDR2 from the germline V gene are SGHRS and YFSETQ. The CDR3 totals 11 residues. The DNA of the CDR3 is TGCGCCAGCTCTGGTGGGGTTGAAGCTTTCTTT. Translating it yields CASSGGVEAFF.

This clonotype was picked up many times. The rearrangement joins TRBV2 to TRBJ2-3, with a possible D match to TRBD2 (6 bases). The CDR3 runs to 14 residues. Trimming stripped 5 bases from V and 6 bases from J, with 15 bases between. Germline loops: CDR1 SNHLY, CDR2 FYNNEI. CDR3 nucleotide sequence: TGTGCCAGCAGTTTGTCTAGCGAGTTTGATACGCAGTATTTT. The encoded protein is CASSLSSEFDTQYF.

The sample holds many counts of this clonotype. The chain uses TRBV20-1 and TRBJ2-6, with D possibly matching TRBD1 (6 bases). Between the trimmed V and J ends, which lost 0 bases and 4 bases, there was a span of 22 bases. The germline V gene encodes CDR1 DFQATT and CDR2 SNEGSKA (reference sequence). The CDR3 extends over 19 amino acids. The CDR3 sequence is CSARDWESQQGTGANVLTF. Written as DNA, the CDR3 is TGCAGTGCTAGAGATTGGGAAAGTCAACAGGGTACAGGGGCCAACGTCCTGACTTTC.

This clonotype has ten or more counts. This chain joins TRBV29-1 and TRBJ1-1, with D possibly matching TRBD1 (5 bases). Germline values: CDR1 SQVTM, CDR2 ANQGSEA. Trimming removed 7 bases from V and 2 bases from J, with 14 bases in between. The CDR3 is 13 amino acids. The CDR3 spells CSGTGGVNTEAFF. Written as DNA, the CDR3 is TGCAGCGGGACGGGGGGAGTCAACACTGAAGCTTTCTTT.

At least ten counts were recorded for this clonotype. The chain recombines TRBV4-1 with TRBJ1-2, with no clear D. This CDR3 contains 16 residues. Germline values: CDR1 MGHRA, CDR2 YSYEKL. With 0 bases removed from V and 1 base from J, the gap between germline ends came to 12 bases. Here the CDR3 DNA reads TGCGCCAGCAGCCAAGAAGGAGGACTCCTTAACTATGGCTACACCTTC. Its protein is CASSQEGGLLNYGYTF.

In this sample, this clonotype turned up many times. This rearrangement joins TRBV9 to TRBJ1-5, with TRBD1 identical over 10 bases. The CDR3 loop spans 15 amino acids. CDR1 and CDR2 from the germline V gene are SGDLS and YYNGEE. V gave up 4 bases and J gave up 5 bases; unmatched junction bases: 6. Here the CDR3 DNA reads TGTGCCAGCAGCACGGGACAGGGGAGGGATCAGCCCCAGCATTTT. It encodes CASSTGQGRDQPQHF.

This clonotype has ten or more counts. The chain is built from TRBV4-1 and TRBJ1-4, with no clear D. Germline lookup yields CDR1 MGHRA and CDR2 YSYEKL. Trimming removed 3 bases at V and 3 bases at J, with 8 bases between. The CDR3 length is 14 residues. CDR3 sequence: CASSQSVANEKLFF. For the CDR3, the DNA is TGCGCCAGCAGCCAGTCAGTGGCTAATGAAAAACTGTTTTTT.

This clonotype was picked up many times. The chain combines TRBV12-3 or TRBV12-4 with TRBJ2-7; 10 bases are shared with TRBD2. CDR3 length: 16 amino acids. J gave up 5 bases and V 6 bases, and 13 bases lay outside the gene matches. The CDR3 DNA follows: TGTGCCAGCAGCCCCGGGGAAGCGGGAGGGTTCCACGAGCAGTACTTC. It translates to CASSPGEAGGFHEQYF.

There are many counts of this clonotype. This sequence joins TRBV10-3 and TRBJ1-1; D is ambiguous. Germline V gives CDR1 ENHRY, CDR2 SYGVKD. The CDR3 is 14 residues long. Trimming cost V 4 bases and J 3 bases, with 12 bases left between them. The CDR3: CAISVKGGDTEAFF. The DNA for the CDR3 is TGTGCCATCAGTGTGAAGGGTGGAGACACTGAAGCTTTCTTT.

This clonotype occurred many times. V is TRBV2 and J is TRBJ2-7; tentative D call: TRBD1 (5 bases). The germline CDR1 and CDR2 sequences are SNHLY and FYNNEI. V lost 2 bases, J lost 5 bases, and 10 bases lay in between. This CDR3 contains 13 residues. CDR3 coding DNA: TGTGCCAGCAGTGAATCGGCGGACAACGAGCAGTACTTC. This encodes CASSESADNEQYF.

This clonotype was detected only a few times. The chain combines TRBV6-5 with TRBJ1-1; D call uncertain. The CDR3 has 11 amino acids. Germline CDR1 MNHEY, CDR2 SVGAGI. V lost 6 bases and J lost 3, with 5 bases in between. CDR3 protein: CASRRDTEAFF. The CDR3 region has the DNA TGTGCCAGCAGGAGGGACACTGAAGCTTTCTTT.